The rows below give T cell receptor beta chains drawn from one sample of a study of cytomegalovirus exposure and HLA in healthy donors. Profiled with immunoSEQ multiplex PCR; TCRdb holds only in-frame clones, not every one. The sample yields under 120,000 clones, 55% to 75% seen once. The source material was PBMCs. The receptors here all came from a man under 40 in good health and CMV-seropositive. The CDR3 runs from the conserved cysteine through the conserved F or W. Each record gives: D gene, clone size, V gene, J gene, CDR3 DNA, CDR3 protein. The D gene is left open where the match is weak. Part of the rows lack a size; the others show once, few, many or a class for expanded clones.

TRBD1	few	TRBV10-3	TRBJ1-6	TGTGCCATCAGTGTTATGGGGACAGGTTCACCCCTCCACTTT	CAISVMGTGSPLHF
TRBD2	-	TRBV10-3	TRBJ2-2	TGTGCCACTCTAGCGGGGGGCACCGGGGAGCTGTTTTTT	CATLAGGTGELFF
-	-	TRBV5-1	TRBJ1-3	TGCGCCAGCAGCCTGTCCGGAGGAGGTGGAAACACCATATATTTT	CASSLSGGGGNTIYF
TRBD1	few	TRBV30	TRBJ2-5	TGTGCCTGGATCCCCTCAGGGGGAATAGAGACCCAGTACTTC	CAWIPSGGIETQYF
-	few	TRBV2	TRBJ1-1	TGTGCCAGCAGTCAGTCGGGGGGAGCTTATTCTGAAGCTTTCTTT	CASSQSGGAYSEAFF
TRBD1	few	TRBV7-8	TRBJ1-1	TGTGCCAGCAGCTTAGCGGTGGCAGGGGGCACTGAAGCTTTCTTT	CASSLAVAGGTEAFF
TRBD1	few	TRBV7-9	TRBJ2-7	TGTGCCAGCAGCTTCGTCGAGTGGGGACAGTCCCTTAAGGAGCAGTACTTC	CASSFVEWGQSLKEQYF
TRBD1	-	TRBV5-4	TRBJ2-7	TGTGCCAGCAGCTCCGACAGGGGGCAATACGAGCAGTACTTC	CASSSDRGQYEQYF
-	-	TRBV14	TRBJ1-2	TGTGCCAGCAGCCAAGATATGAACTTAGCGGGCGGCTACACCTTC	CASSQDMNLAGGYTF
-	-	TRBV13	TRBJ1-6	TGTGCCAGCAGCTTTAGACGGAGTAGGGGGAATTCACCCCTCCACTTT	CASSFRRSRGNSPLHF
TRBD2	-	TRBV6-6	TRBJ2-5	TGTGCCAGCAGTTACTCCCGAGCGGGGGGGCCGGAGACCCAGTACTTC	CASSYSRAGGPETQYF
-	-	TRBV29-1	TRBJ1-1	TGCAGCGTTCCCTTGGGGAGTAACACTGAAGCTTTCTTT	CSVPLGSNTEAFF
-	many	TRBV11-2	TRBJ1-1	TGTGCCAGCAGCTTCTTGCAGGCAAACACTGAAGCTTTCTTT	CASSFLQANTEAFF
TRBD2	few	TRBV4-1	TRBJ2-3	TGCGCCAGCAGCCAATATGCCCGTGTGGGGGGGTCTGATACGCAGTATTTT	CASSQYARVGGSDTQYF
-	-	TRBV7-9	TRBJ2-1	TGTGCCAGCAGCTTAGGCGGAGGTGAGCAGTTCTTC	CASSLGGGEQFF
TRBD1	-	TRBV5-6	TRBJ2-3	TGTGCCAGCAGAAGGACAGGGGTCACAGATACGCAGTATTTT	CASRRTGVTDTQYF
-	-	TRBV2	TRBJ1-1	TGTGCCAGCAGTGGTATGGGGTCGGGGGGTGAAGCTTTCTTT	CASSGMGSGGEAFF
-	few	TRBV19	TRBJ1-6	TGTGCCAGTAGTATGACGGGGTATAATTCACCCCTCCACTTT	CASSMTGYNSPLHF
TRBD1	few	TRBV7-6	TRBJ1-6	TGTGCCAGCAGCTCCGGGACAGGAGATTCACCCCTCCACTTT	CASSSGTGDSPLHF
TRBD1	-	TRBV10-3	TRBJ1-1	TGTGCCATCAGTGAGTCGGGGACAGGGGGTTACACTGAAGCTTTCTTT	CAISESGTGGYTEAFF
TRBD2	-	TRBV19	TRBJ2-1	TGTGCCAGTAGTACTAGCGGGTCCTACTACAATGAGCAGTTCTTC	CASSTSGSYYNEQFF
TRBD1	-	TRBV5-1	TRBJ1-5	TGCGCCAGCAGCACGGGGACAGGGGGAAATCAGCCCCAGCATTTT	CASSTGTGGNQPQHF
-	-	TRBV5-4	TRBJ2-7	TGTGCCAGCAGCTTCGGCTACGAGCAGTACTTC	CASSFGYEQYF
-	-	TRBV14	TRBJ2-7	TGTGCCAGCAGCCAAGACAGGGGCGGCGAGCAGTACTTC	CASSQDRGGEQYF
TRBD1	-	TRBV11-3	TRBJ2-1	TGTGCCAGCAGCTCCACCCGACAGGGCAATGAGCAGTTCTTC	CASSSTRQGNEQFF
TRBD1	few	TRBV6-1	TRBJ2-7	TGTGCCAGCAGAAGTAGGGGGCCCTACGAGCAGTACTTC	CASRSRGPYEQYF
TRBD1	-	TRBV25-1	TRBJ1-4	TGTGCCAGCAGTGGGGGGGGACAGGGGCAAGAAAAACTGTTTTTT	CASSGGGQGQEKLFF
-	-	TRBV5-5	TRBJ2-3	TGTGCCAGCAGCTTGCAGGCAGGGATAACAGATACGCAGTATTTT	CASSLQAGITDTQYF
-	-	TRBV11-2	TRBJ2-7	TGTGCCAGCAGCTCCCCGGACAGAGCCTCCTACGAGCAGTACTTC	CASSSPDRASYEQYF
-	-	TRBV10-3	TRBJ1-3	TGTGCCATCAGAGGCGACAGACTCTCTGGAAACACCATATATTTT	CAIRGDRLSGNTIYF
TRBD1	-	TRBV19	TRBJ1-5	TGTGCCAGTACCGAAGACAGGGTTTTTCAGCCCCAGCATTTT	CASTEDRVFQPQHF
TRBD1	-	TRBV6-5	TRBJ1-1	TGTGCCAGCAGTCCAGTGACAGGGTACGCTTTCTTT	CASSPVTGYAFF
TRBD1	-	TRBV19	TRBJ1-3	TGTGCCAGTAGTACAACCGGGACAGGGAATTTTGCTGCTGGAAACACCATATATTTT	CASSTTGTGNFAAGNTIYF
-	-	TRBV5-8	TRBJ1-4	TGTGCCAGCAGCTTTCGGACTAATGAAAAACTGTTTTTT	CASSFRTNEKLFF
-	-	TRBV10-2	TRBJ1-1	TGCGCCACCCAGGCCCAGGGAGGCACTGAAGCTTTCTTT	CATQAQGGTEAFF
TRBD1	-	TRBV28	TRBJ1-2	TGTGCCAGCAGCACGGGACAGGGCAACTATGGCTACACCTTC	CASSTGQGNYGYTF
-	-	TRBV6-6	TRBJ1-2	TGTGCCAGCAGTTACTCCCAGGGTGGCTACACCTTC	CASSYSQGGYTF
-	-	TRBV18	TRBJ1-3	TGTGCCAGCTCACCGCCCCGCCAGGGAAGTGGAAACACCATATATTTT	CASSPPRQGSGNTIYF
-	-	TRBV7-8	TRBJ1-2	TGTGCCAGCAGCTTACAGGGAATATACTATGGCTACACCTTC	CASSLQGIYYGYTF
-	-	TRBV7-2	TRBJ1-2	TGTGCCAGCAGCCCGGGGGGGGTCTCTGGCTACACCTTC	CASSPGGVSGYTF
-	-	TRBV7-2	TRBJ2-3	TGTGCCAGCAGCTTTTTGGGGGCCGGGACAGATACGCAGTATTTT	CASSFLGAGTDTQYF
-	-	TRBV29-1	TRBJ2-1	TGCAGCGTTGAATTAGCAGGGGTTATCTCCTACAATGAGCAGTTCTTC	CSVELAGVISYNEQFF
-	-	TRBV15	TRBJ1-4	TGTGCCACCAGTGACTTTGATAGTCGGGCTAATGAAAAACTGTTTTTT	CATSDFDSRANEKLFF
TRBD2	few	TRBV6-1	TRBJ2-7	TGTGCCAGCAGTGACGGCGGGAGGGGATACGAGCAGTACTTC	CASSDGGRGYEQYF
-	-	TRBV5-1	TRBJ1-2	TGCGCCAGCAGCTTGGGAGGGGGGGACTATGGCTACACCTTC	CASSLGGGDYGYTF
TRBD2	few	TRBV5-1	TRBJ2-3	TGCGCCAGCAGCCCCGAACTAGCGGGGACAGATACGCAGTATTTT	CASSPELAGTDTQYF
TRBD1	-	TRBV29-1	TRBJ2-3	TGCAGCGTTGGCCCGGACAGGGAGAGCACAGATACGCAGTATTTT	CSVGPDRESTDTQYF
-	-	TRBV5-1	TRBJ2-1	TGCGCCAGCGGTGGACAGTTGGGGGATGAGCAGTTCTTC	CASGGQLGDEQFF
-	once	TRBV19	TRBJ2-2	TGTGCCACAAAGGTTCCGCAGGGGAACACCGGGGAGCTGTTTTTT	CATKVPQGNTGELFF
-	-	TRBV5-4	TRBJ1-2	TGTGCCAGCAGCAATCAGGGTTCTCGCCATGGCTACACCTTC	CASSNQGSRHGYTF
TRBD1	-	TRBV5-1	TRBJ2-7	TGCGCCAGCAGCCTCTTCGACAGGGTATCCTACGAGCAGTACTTC	CASSLFDRVSYEQYF
-	-	TRBV10-3	TRBJ1-2	TGTGCCATCAGTGAGAGTCAAGTACAGGGATCGGGCTACACCTTC	CAISESQVQGSGYTF
-	-	TRBV18	TRBJ2-2	TGTGCCAGCTCACTATCCGGGGAGAACACCGGGGAGCTGTTTTTT	CASSLSGENTGELFF